This T cell receptor beta chain originates from a study of blood T cells in healthy people across ages. Using a J-beta primer mix together with a sample-barcoded 5' primer, a second PCR was run for roughly 7 to 11 cycles. TCRdb fed the 5' RACE reads into MiXCR, producing one record per CDR3 protein. The sample yields 800,000 to 1,300,000 distinct CDR3 sequences, almost 25% seen once. General study findings and limits: Naive and antigen-experienced cells were not separated, limiting conclusive comparison.

To note about this clonotype: The target antigen is unknown.

Per-sample PBMC isolation yielded at least 7 million cells. The CDR3 loop spans 13 amino acids. V shed 7 bases and J shed 0 bases, with 8 bases lying between them. The same specimen was also included in a second study, on T cells of mothers and their children. That study adds: Regardless of relatedness, pairs show thymic selection shaping TCR recombination output in a similar manner.

The V and J genes are TRBV12-3 or TRBV12-4 and TRBJ2-3, with unresolved D. Material for sequencing was blood. This clonotype originated in a girl aged 2-10 years in good health. The DNA for the CDR3 is TGTGCCAGCATGACGGACAGCACAGATACGCAGTATTTT. It is translated as CASMTDSTDTQYF.